This T cell receptor (beta chain) was profiled in a study of cytomegalovirus exposure and HLA in healthy donors. With respect to this clone: What it recognizes is unknown.

Vbeta (60) and Jbeta (13) primers were used in the PCR. The assay was immunoSEQ multiplex PCR, and TCRdb's table has in-frame clones only and misses some. The sample has 200,000 to 300,000 clones; 70% to 90% are singletons. Participants comprised healthy donors of bone marrow. Findings and limits, study-wide: In a later analysis, most CMV-associated TCR beta chains appeared HLA-restricted.

The sample comprised PBMCs. This receptor was obtained from a woman aged 35 to 49 in good health and CMV-seropositive.

This CDR3 is CASSWDRAYNSPLHF. The CDR3, as DNA: TGCGCCAGCAGCTGGGACAGGGCTTATAATTCACCCCTCCACTTT. The chain couples TRBV5-1 to TRBJ1-6, with 9 nucleotides matching TRBD1. CDR3 size: 15 residues. Looked up from germline, CDR1 is SGHRS and CDR2 is YFSETQ. V gave up 3 bases and J gave up 4 bases; unmatched junction bases: 2.